The TCR beta chain under discussion was sequenced for a study of T cells in Graves' hyperthyroidism and ophthalmopathy (dated by TCRdb to the late 2010s). Context from the whole study: Peripheral blood samples were taken at initial diagnosis, before any treatment was given. The study also compared thyroid tissue and blood T-cell repertoires from roughly 6 Graves' hyperthyroidism patients. TCR Vbeta CDR3 sequencing of fewer than 150 peripheral blood samples (43 ophthalmopathy, roughly 74 hyperthyroidism and roughly 17 progressor patients) is reported in the paper. TCR V-J signatures able to tell the groups apart were searched for in a discovery cohort of 100 patients, of whom under 45 had Graves' ophthalmopathy and 57 had stable Graves' hyperthyroidism. For training and testing, the 80 to 100 patients in the discovery cohort were randomly divided in a 7:3 ratio. Following sampling, methimazole starting at 30 mg daily was given to hyperthyroidism patients, and high-dose intravenous methylprednisolone was given to ophthalmopathy patients. Whether ophthalmopathy could be predicted prospectively was tested in an independent validation cohort made up of approximately 19 hyperthyroidism patients plus 17 patients who later progressed to ophthalmopathy.

TCR beta CDR3 regions were amplified from RNA transcripts. A first-round RT-PCR of the TCR CDR3 used the HTBI primer set with the Qiagen OneStep RT-PCR kit. Libraries were constructed in a second round of multiplex PCR, after which size selection and purification were performed. Paired-end sequencing of the libraries was performed with 100 bp reads on an Illumina HiSeq2000. The original pipeline was this. SOAPnuke was used to process the raw data, throwing out any read that contained adapters or uncalled bases, had a mean Phred below 15, or lacked an exact constant-primer or identifier match. COPE v1.2.5 was used to merge high-quality paired reads, and clonotypes were defined as unique nucleotide sequences. MiTCR v1.1 was used to align clonotypes to the IMGT TRBV, TRBD and TRBJ reference segments. Analysis was restricted to V-J combinations with a frequency above 0.0001, which covered 98% to 99.2% of repertoires. The TCS score was defined as F50 (clonal expansion) divided by E x V (chaos), with BLOSUM62-based TCRdist calculated between CDR3 peptides within each V-J. Welch's t-statistics and random forest reduced around 510 V-J features to around 14, which were used in a naive Bayes classifier (R e1071). TCRdb reprocessing: public reads trimmed at Q25 with fastp, clones called with MiXCR, in-frame beta chains kept. Identical CDR3 proteins give one entry, which carries the most common genes and DNA. The authors' filters were not applied to this entry. The sample includes fewer than 700,000 distinct CDR3 sequences, with roughly 17% observed a single time. The ten largest clones represent 3.5% to 4% of the sample.

Broad study findings and their caveats: Most expanded thyroid clonotypes (frequency above 0.001) were also detected in blood, suggesting blood repertoires may reflect thyroid immune responses. Sample size was not statistically predetermined, and investigators were not blinded to group allocation. A model built on a 13 V-J signature distinguished ophthalmopathy from stable hyperthyroidism, reaching approximately 89% sensitivity and 81.08% specificity in cross-validation and 80%/75% in testing. In validation, the model predicted progression to ophthalmopathy a median of approximately 6.6 months before onset, with approximately 70% sensitivity and roughly 72% specificity.

A patient counted as having stable Graves' hyperthyroidism if no progression to ophthalmopathy occurred over 18 months of follow-up. The hyperthyroidism patients were between 18 and 65 years old and newly diagnosed, with a disease duration of less than 2 months. Exclusion was applied to patients with uncontrolled infections, other autoimmune diseases, pregnancy or lactation. Clinical symptoms, serum thyroxine and TRAb, thyroid ultrasound, and orbital computed tomography formed the basis for the diagnoses. PBMCs were separated from around 9.1 ml of fresh peripheral blood using Ficoll-Paque density gradient centrifugation. Total RNA was extracted using Trizol reagent, and RNA quality was assessed on an Agilent 2100 Bioanalyzer. Deletion took 5 bases off V and 2 bases off J, with a span of 15 bases between the germline ends. From a lookup of the germline V gene (reference sequence), CDR1 and CDR2 are SEHNR and FQNEAQ. Taken from cysteine to phenylalanine, the CDR3 has 15 residues. The retained sequence is limited to the CDR3, 45 bases, with the frame set at the first base.

This clonotype was seen repeatedly, ten times or more. Its cognate antigen has yet to be identified. Base qualities are not recorded, but no much larger clone differs from it by a single base. Source material: blood. Here the chain combines TRBV7-9 and TRBJ1-1, with no D gene named confidently. This sequence originates from a woman aged 25 to 39 with Graves' hyperthyroidism. The nucleotide sequence reads as follows: TGTGCCAGCAGCCACCGGGCTATTATTAACACTGAAGCTTTCTTT. Translated, this gives CASSHRAIINTEAFF. This CDR3, with the reference TRBV7-9 and TRBJ1-1 proteins standing in past its ends, gives the full variable domain DTGVSQNPRHKITKRGQNVTFRCDPISEHNRLYWYRQTLGQGPEFLTYFQNEAQLEKSRLLSDRFSAERPKGSFSTLEIQRTEQGDSAMYLCASSHRAIINTEAFFGQGTRLTVV.